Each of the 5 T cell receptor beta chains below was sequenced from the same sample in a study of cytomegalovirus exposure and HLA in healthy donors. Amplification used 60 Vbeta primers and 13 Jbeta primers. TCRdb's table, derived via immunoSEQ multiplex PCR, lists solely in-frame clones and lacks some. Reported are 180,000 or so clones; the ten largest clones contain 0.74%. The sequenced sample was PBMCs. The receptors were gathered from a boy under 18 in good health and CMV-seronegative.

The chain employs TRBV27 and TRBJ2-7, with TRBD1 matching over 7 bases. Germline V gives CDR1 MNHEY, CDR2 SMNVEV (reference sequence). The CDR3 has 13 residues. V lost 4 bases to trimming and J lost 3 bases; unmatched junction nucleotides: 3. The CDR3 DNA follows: TGTGCCAGCAGTTCAAGGGGGCTCTACGAGCAGTACTTC. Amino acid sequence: CASSSRGLYEQYF.

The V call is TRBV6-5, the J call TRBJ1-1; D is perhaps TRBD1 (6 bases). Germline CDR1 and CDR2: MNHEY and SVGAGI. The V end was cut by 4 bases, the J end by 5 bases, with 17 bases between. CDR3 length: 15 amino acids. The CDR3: CASSSHREVETEAFF. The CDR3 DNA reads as TGTGCCAGCAGTTCTCACAGGGAAGTGGAAACTGAAGCTTTCTTT.

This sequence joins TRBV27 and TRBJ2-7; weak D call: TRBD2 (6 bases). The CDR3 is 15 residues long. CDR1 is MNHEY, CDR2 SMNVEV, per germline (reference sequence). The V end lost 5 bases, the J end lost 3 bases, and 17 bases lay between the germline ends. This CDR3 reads CASSNLGTPDYEQYF. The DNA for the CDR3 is TGTGCCAGCAGTAATCTCGGGACTCCCGACTACGAGCAGTACTTC.

CDR3 amino acids: CAWSLTGQMVYTF. The CDR3 nucleotides are TGTGCCTGGAGTCTAACGGGACAGATGGTCTACACCTTC. The chain employs TRBV30 and TRBJ1-2; 7 bases line up with TRBD1. The trim removed 2 bases at V and 10 bases at J, leaving 10 bases unmatched. This CDR3 comprises 13 residues. CDR1 GTSNPN and CDR2 SVGIG come from the germline V gene (reference sequence).

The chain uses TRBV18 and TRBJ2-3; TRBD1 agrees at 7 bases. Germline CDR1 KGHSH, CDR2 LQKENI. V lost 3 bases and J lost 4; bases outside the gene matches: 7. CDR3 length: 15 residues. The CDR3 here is CASSPGQLGSDTQYF. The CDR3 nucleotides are TGTGCCAGCTCACCGGGACAGTTGGGCTCAGATACGCAGTATTTT.